This T cell receptor beta chain derives from a study of blood T cell repertoires in COVID-19. V lost 0 bases, J lost 4 bases, and 13 bases lay in between. This CDR3 spans 15 amino acids. The germline V gene encodes CDR1 SGHKS and CDR2 YYEKEE (reference sequence). Measured with immunoSEQ multiplex PCR; TCRdb has only the in-frame clones, and not every one. The repertoire holds a few hundred thousand clones, with more than 85% as singletons. Sequencing was carried out using peripheral blood. The chain is built from TRBV5-5 and TRBJ1-1, with D perhaps TRBD1 (5 bases). The receptor's source is a human donor in a cohort sampled during active COVID-19. The CDR3 DNA sequence: TGTGCCAGCAGCTTGGGCGGGGCGGATAGCACTGAAGCTTTCTTT. This translates into CASSLGGADSTEAFF.